The clone carrying this TCR beta chain appeared a few times. RNA transcripts gave rise to amplified TCR beta CDR3 regions. HTBI primers were employed in a first-round RT-PCR of the TCR CDR3. TCRdb re-called the multiplex PCR reads with MiXCR, one entry per CDR3 protein. The sample carries hundreds of thousands of distinct CDR3 sequences, 45% recorded once. The sample originates from a study of T cells in Graves' hyperthyroidism and ophthalmopathy. The CDR3 is 11 amino acids. Germline V CDR1 and CDR2: DFQATT, SNEGSKA (reference sequence). V lost 6 bases and J lost 6, with 11 bases in between. The specimen was peripheral blood or thyroid tissue (not recorded which). This chain uses TRBV20-1 with TRBJ1-2, with a tentative D call TRBD1 (5 bases). This sequence was found in an adult man with Graves' disease, either hyperthyroidism or ophthalmopathy (not recorded which). The CDR3 nucleotides are TGCAGTGCGGCTGAAGGGGATGGCTACACCTTC. Residues: CSAAEGDGYTF.